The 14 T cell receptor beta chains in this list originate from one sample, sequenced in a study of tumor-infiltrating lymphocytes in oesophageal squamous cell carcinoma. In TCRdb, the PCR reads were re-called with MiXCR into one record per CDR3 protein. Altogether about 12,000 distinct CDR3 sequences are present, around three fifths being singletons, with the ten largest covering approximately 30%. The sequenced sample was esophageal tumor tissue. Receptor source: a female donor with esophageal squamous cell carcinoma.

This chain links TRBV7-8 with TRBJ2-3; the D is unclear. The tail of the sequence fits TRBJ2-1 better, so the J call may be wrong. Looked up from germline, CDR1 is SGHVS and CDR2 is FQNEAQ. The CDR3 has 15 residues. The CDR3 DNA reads TGTGCCAGCAGCTTAGAGTCGGCTTCCTACAATGAGCAGTTCTTC. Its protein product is CASSLESASYNEQFF.

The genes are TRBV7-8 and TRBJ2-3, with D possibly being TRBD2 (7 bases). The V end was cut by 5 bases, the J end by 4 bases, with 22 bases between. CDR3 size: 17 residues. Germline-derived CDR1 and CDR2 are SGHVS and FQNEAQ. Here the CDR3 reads CASSPFLGGPLADTQYF. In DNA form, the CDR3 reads TGTGCCAGCAGCCCATTCTTGGGGGGGCCGTTGGCAGATACGCAGTATTTT.

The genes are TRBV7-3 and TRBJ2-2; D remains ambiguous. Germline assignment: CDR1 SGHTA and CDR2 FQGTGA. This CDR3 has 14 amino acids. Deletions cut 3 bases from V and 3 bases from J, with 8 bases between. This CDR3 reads CASSLMDYTGELFF. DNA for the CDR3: TGTGCCAGCAGCTTGATGGATTACACCGGGGAGCTGTTTTTT. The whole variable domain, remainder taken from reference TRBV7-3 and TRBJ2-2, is GAGVSQTPSNKVTEKGKYVELRCDPISGHTALYWYRQSLGQGPEFLIYFQGTGAADDSGLPNDRFFAVRPEGSVSTLKIQRTERGDSAVYLCASSLMDYTGELFFGEGSRLTVL.

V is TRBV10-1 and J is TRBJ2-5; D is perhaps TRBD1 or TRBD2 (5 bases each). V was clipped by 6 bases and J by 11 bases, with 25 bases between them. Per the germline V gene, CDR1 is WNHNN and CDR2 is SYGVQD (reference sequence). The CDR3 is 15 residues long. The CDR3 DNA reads TGCGCCAGCAGGGACCAAGGGACGGACTCGGGCGGGCAGTACTTC. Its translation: CASRDQGTDSGGQYF.

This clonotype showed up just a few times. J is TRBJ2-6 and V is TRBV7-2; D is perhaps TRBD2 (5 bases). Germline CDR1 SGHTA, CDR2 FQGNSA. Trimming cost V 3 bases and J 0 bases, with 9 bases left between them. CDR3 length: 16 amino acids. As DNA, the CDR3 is TGTGCCAGCAGCTTCGGGGTTAGCTCTGGGGCCAACGTCCTGACTTTC. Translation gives CASSFGVSSGANVLTF.

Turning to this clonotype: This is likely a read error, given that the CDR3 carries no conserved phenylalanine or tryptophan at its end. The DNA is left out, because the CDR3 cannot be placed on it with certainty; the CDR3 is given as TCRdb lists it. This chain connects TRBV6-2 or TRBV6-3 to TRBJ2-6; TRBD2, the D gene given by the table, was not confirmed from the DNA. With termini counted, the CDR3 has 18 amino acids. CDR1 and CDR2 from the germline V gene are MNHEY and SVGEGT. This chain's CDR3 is CASKGLAGASFNEQFFGP.

The DNA of the CDR3 is TGTGCCAGCAGCTTAAATCCGGGGGCGATTGGCGAGCAGTACTTC. It yields the protein CASSLNPGAIGEQYF. The rearrangement joins TRBV7-3 to TRBJ2-5; perhaps D is TRBD1 or TRBD2 (6 bases each). TRBJ2-7 matches the DNA end more closely, so the J call is doubtful. The germline CDR1 and CDR2 sequences are SGHTA and FQGTGA. This CDR3 is built from 15 residues.

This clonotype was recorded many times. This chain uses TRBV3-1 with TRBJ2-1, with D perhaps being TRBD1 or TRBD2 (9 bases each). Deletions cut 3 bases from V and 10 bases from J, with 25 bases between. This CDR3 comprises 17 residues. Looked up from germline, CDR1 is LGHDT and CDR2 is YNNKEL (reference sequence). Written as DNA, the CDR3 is TGTGCCAGCAGCCACAACAGGGGGCCGACTAGCGGACGAGAGCAGTTCTTC. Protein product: CASSHNRGPTSGREQFF.

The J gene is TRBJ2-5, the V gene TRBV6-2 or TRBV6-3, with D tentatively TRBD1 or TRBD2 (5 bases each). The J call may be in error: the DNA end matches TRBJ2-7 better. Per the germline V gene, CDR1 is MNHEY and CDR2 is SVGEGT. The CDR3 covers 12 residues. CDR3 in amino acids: CASSRDAYEQYF. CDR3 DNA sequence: TGTGCCAGCAGTAGGGACGCTTACGAGCAGTACTTC.

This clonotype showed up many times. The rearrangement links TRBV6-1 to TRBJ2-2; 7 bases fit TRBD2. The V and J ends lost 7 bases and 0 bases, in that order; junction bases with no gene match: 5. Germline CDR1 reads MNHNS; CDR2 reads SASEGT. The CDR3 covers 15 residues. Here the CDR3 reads CASTGGGANTGELFF. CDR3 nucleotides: TGTGCCAGCACCGGTGGGGGGGCGAACACCGGGGAGCTGTTTTTT.

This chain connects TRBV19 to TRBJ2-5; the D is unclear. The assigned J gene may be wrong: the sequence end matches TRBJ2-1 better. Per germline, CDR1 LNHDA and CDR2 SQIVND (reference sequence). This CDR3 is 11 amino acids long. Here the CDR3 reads CASSIRNEQFF. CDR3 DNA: TGTGCCAGTAGTATCAGGAATGAGCAGTTCTTC.

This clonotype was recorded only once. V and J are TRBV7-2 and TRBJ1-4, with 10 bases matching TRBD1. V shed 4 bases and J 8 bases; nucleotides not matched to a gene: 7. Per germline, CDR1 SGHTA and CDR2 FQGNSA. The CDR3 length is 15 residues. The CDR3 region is CASSSGTGVREKLFF. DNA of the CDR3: TGTGCCAGCAGCTCCGGGACAGGGGTACGGGAAAAACTGTTTTTT.

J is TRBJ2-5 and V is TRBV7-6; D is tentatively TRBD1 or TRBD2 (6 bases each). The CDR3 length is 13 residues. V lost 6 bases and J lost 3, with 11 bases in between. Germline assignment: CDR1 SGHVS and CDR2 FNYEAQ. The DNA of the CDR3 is TGTGCCAGCAGTTTAAGGGGGGAAGAGACCCAGTACTTC. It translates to CASSLRGEETQYF.

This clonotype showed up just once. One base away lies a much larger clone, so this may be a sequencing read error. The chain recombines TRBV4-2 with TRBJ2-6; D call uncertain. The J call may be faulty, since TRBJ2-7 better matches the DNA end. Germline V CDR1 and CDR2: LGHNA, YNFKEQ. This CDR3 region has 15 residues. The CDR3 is CANSQDWARSYEQYF. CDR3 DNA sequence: TGTGCCAACAGCCAAGATTGGGCAAGGTCCTACGAGCAGTACTTC.